This entry is about one T cell receptor (beta chain). This specimen comes from a study of blood T cell repertoires in COVID-19. About the research overall: Acute and convalescent COVID-19 samples came from the United States, Italy and Spain.

Germline V lookup: CDR1 SGHAT, CDR2 FQNNGV. The V gene end was trimmed by 5 bases and the J gene end by 2 bases; junction bases not matched to a gene: 7. The length of the CDR3 is 15 residues. In the authors' methods: Estimation of nucleated cell counts was performed using reference gene primer amplification. Produced via immunoSEQ multiplex PCR; TCRdb's table is partial and in-frame only. The D gene and trimming were derived from the DNA, and the V and J assignments and clone size from that table. The top ten hold roughly 2.1% of the sample, which has 150,000 or so clones, under 95% seen once. V is TRBV11-2 and J is TRBJ2-5, with 8 bases matching TRBD2. Sequencing used peripheral blood. This sequence was found in a man in his late teens or twenties with acute or convalescent COVID-19. The CDR3 nucleotides read TGTGCCAGCAGCGCCCGGGAGCGGGGGCAAGAGACCCAGTACTTC. This codes for CASSARERGQETQYF.